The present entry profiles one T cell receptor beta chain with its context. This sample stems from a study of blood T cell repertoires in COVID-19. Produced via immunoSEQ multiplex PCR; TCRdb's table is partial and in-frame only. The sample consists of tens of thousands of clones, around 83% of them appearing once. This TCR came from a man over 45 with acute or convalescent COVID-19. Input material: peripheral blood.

In DNA, the CDR3 is TGTGCCAGTACCTTACGACTAGCGGAAGTCACAGATACGCAGTATTTT. This gives the protein CASTLRLAEVTDTQYF. The genes are TRBV19 and TRBJ2-3, with 9 bases identical to TRBD2. Losses at the gene ends were 7 bases for V and 2 bases for J; bases not matched to a gene: 10. The CDR3 loop spans 16 amino acids. Germline CDR1 is LNHDA and CDR2 is SQIVND (reference sequence). The full variable domain, completed using reference TRBV19 and TRBJ2-3, is DGGITQSPKYLFRKEGQNVTLSCEQNLNHDAMYWYRQDPGQGLRLIYYSQIVNDFQKGDIAEGYSVSREKKESFPLTVTSAQKNPTAFYLCASTLRLAEVTDTQYFGPGTRLTVL.